The 29 T cell receptor beta chains reported below all come from one sample, sequenced in a study of radiotherapy plus CTLA-4 blockade in lung cancer. Using immunoSEQ multiplex PCR, the repertoire was profiled, and TCRdb retains in-frame clones only, with some absent. Of fewer than 100,000 clones in the sample, roughly 80% were seen once. The sample consisted of peripheral blood, taken from a patient treated with radiotherapy plus ipilimumab. These TCRs come from a human donor with non-small cell lung cancer who had stable disease on radiotherapy plus ipilimumab.

The CDR3, as DNA: TGTGCCAGCAGCCGAGAGCGGGAGGGCCTCGTCCATGAGCAGTTCTTC. Its protein is CASSREREGLVHEQFF. This chain connects TRBV5-4 to TRBJ2-1; TRBD2 matches 10 bases. Germline V gene sequence: CDR1 SGHNT, CDR2 YYREEE (reference sequence). This CDR3 has 16 residues. The J segment lost 8 bases and the V segment lost 4 bases, leaving 12 bases of the junction unmatched.

The chain carries TRBV28 and TRBJ2-3, with TRBD2 as a possible D gene (5 bases). This CDR3 spans 17 amino acids. V dropped 3 bases and J dropped 0 bases, with 16 bases sitting between them. Germline CDR1 reads MDHEN; CDR2 reads SYDVKM. CDR3 sequence reads: CASSLADFPLSTDTQYF. The CDR3 nucleotides read TGTGCCAGCAGTTTGGCGGACTTTCCCCTTAGCACAGATACGCAGTATTTT.

The chain combines TRBV11-2 with TRBJ1-4; perhaps TRBD1 as D (5 bases). V lost 1 base to trimming and J lost 5 bases, with 11 bases between them. From germline, CDR1 is SGHAT and CDR2 FQNNGV. This CDR3 comprises 15 residues. Here the CDR3 reads CASSLGGYSNEKLFF. DNA for the CDR3: TGTGCCAGCAGCTTAGGGGGGTACTCGAATGAAAAACTGTTTTTT.

This clone was counted only a few times. The rearrangement links TRBV5-1 to TRBJ2-3, with a weak D call TRBD1 (5 bases). The CDR3 spans 15 residues. CDR1 SGHRS and CDR2 YFSETQ come from the germline V gene. Trimming left V 0 bases short and J 2 bases short, with 10 bases between. In DNA, the CDR3 is TGCGCCAGCAGCTTGGGGAACGGACACACAGATACGCAGTATTTT. This gives the protein CASSLGNGHTDTQYF.

The chain joins TRBV13 to TRBJ2-7; a possible D gene is TRBD1 (6 bases). V gave up 5 bases and J gave up 3 bases, with 14 bases separating them. Germline V gene lookup returns CDR1 PRHDT and CDR2 FYEKMQ (reference sequence). The CDR3 consists of 14 residues. As DNA, the CDR3 is TGTGCCAGCAGCGGGTATGGGACACACTACGAGCAGTACTTC. Amino acid sequence: CASSGYGTHYEQYF.

The CDR3 nucleotides are TGTGCCAGCAGCGCCGGGACTAGCGGGGGGGCCGAGCAGTACTTC. Protein: CASSAGTSGGAEQYF. This rearrangement joins TRBV9 to TRBJ2-7, with 16 positions matching TRBD2. With 3 bases clipped from V and 6 bases from J, the junction kept 3 bases outside the gene matches. The CDR3 runs 15 residues. Germline loops: CDR1 SGDLS, CDR2 YYNGEE.

The genes are TRBV7-9 and TRBJ2-7; TRBD1 or TRBD2 may be the D gene (6 bases each). This CDR3 has 14 amino acids. V was shortened by 1 base and J by 3 bases, with 10 bases between the two germline ends. CDR1 is SEHNR, CDR2 FQNEAQ, per germline (reference sequence). The CDR3 DNA reads as TGTGCCAGCAGCTTAGGGGGGGCTGGCTACGAGCAGTACTTC. Translating gives CASSLGGAGYEQYF. Based on the CDR3 plus reference TRBV7-9 and TRBJ2-7, the full variable domain is DTGVSQNPRHKITKRGQNVTFRCDPISEHNRLYWYRQTLGQGPEFLTYFQNEAQLEKSRLLSDRFSAERPKGSFSTLEIQRTEQGDSAMYLCASSLGGAGYEQYFGPGTRLTVT.

The chain has TRBV27 and TRBJ2-3; D may match TRBD1 or TRBD2 (5 bases each). V was shortened by 5 bases and J by 2 bases, with 14 bases between the two germline ends. This CDR3 spans 15 amino acids. The germline CDR1 and CDR2 sequences are MNHEY and SMNVEV (reference sequence). The CDR3 DNA is TGTGCCAGCAGTCAGCCGGGACGGTACACAGATACGCAGTATTTT. This sequence encodes CASSQPGRYTDTQYF.

The gene calls are TRBV9 and TRBJ2-1; TRBD2 might be the D (7 bases). This CDR3 has 14 amino acids. V lost 0 bases, J lost 10 bases, and 14 bases lay in between. Germline V lookup: CDR1 SGDLS, CDR2 YYNGEE. The CDR3 region has the DNA TGTGCCAGCAGCGTAGGTGGGGGGGCCGCGGAGCAGTTCTTC. It specifies CASSVGGGAAEQFF.

This clone was found once. The chain recombines TRBV29-1 with TRBJ2-6; TRBD2 aligns across 7 bases. Germline CDR1 and CDR2: SQVTM and ANQGSEA. V lost 1 base to trimming and J lost 2 bases; unmatched junction nucleotides: 2. The length of the CDR3 is 15 residues. For the CDR3, the DNA is TGCAGCGTTGAAGCCCGGGGGGCTGGGGCCAACGTCCTGACTTTC. Translating gives CSVEARGAGANVLTF. Full variable domain (missing parts from reference TRBV29-1 and TRBJ2-6): SAVISQKPSRDICQRGTSLTIQCQVDSQVTMMFWYRQQPGQSLTLIATANQGSEATYESGFVIDKFPISRPNLTFSTLTVSNMSPEDSSIYLCSVEARGAGANVLTFGAGSRLTVL.

In its sample, this clone was seen once. The V call is TRBV14, the J call TRBJ1-6; D is uncertain. CDR3 size: 15 residues. The V end lost 6 bases, the J end lost 2 bases, and 11 bases lay between the germline ends. The germline V gene has CDR1 SGHDN and CDR2 FVKESK. The CDR3, as DNA: TGTGCCAGCAGACGCGGGAGTACCTATAATTCACCCCTCCACTTT. It encodes CASRRGSTYNSPLHF.

In DNA, the CDR3 is TGTGCCAGCTATAGTGGACCTGAGAACACTGAAGCTTTCTTT. This encodes CASYSGPENTEAFF. The chain recombines TRBV25-1 with TRBJ1-1; D not certain. Trimming stripped 8 bases from V and 1 base from J, with 14 bases between. The V gene's germline CDR1 is MGHDK and CDR2 SYGVNS. The CDR3 has 14 residues.

V is TRBV9 and J is TRBJ1-1; maybe TRBD1 (5 bases). The germline V gene encodes CDR1 SGDLS and CDR2 YYNGEE. The CDR3 runs to 16 residues. The V and J ends lost 6 bases and 4 bases respectively, with 22 bases between them. CDR3 DNA: TGTGCCAGCAACCCAGGTTGGGGGTCGGGGGGCACTGAAGCTTTCTTT. Its translation is CASNPGWGSGGTEAFF. Variable domain in full (rest from reference TRBV9 and TRBJ1-1): DSGVTQTPKHLITATGQRVTLRCSPRSGDLSVYWYQQSLDQGLQFLIQYYNGEERAKGNILERFSAQQFPDLHSELNLSSLELGDSALYFCASNPGWGSGGTEAFFGQGTRLTVV.

This chain links TRBV27 with TRBJ1-1; 8 bases are shared with TRBD1. Looked up from germline, CDR1 is MNHEY and CDR2 is SMNVEV (reference sequence). Trimming cost V 6 bases and J 1 base; bases outside gene matches: 7. This CDR3 region has 15 residues. Here the CDR3 reads CASSATGVKNTEAFF. The CDR3 DNA reads as TGTGCCAGCAGCGCGACAGGGGTCAAGAACACTGAAGCTTTCTTT.

This chain joins TRBV28 and TRBJ2-2, with TRBD2 identical over 10 bases. Germline CDR1 and CDR2: MDHEN and SYDVKM. CDR3 length equals 17 residues. V was clipped by 2 bases and J by 4 bases; unmatched bases: 7. The CDR3 nucleotides are TGTGCCAGCAGTTTAATTTTACTAGCGGGGATCACCGGGGAGCTGTTTTTT. It codes for CASSLILLAGITGELFF.

The gene calls are TRBV6-5 and TRBJ1-6, with unresolved D. Trimming removed 2 bases at V and 5 bases at J, with 13 bases between. The germline V gene has CDR1 MNHEY and CDR2 SVGAGI. There are 16 residues in the CDR3. CDR3 region: CASSYGSQPNNSPLHF. The CDR3 region has the DNA TGTGCCAGCAGTTACGGATCACAGCCAAATAATTCACCCCTCCACTTT.

The genes are TRBV30 and TRBJ1-2; D not resolved. V was trimmed by 2 bases and J by 4 bases, leaving 14 bases between them. The CDR3 is 14 amino acids. From germline, CDR1 is GTSNPN and CDR2 SVGIG (reference sequence). The CDR3 sequence is CAWSRPPGIYGYTF. In DNA, the CDR3 is TGTGCCTGGAGTCGACCTCCGGGGATCTATGGCTACACCTTC.

The chain carries TRBV5-1 and TRBJ1-1; D unresolved. This CDR3 spans 14 amino acids. V was cut by 0 bases and J by 4 bases, with 10 bases left in between. The germline gives CDR1 SGHRS, CDR2 YFSETQ. The CDR3 DNA follows: TGCGCCAGCAGCTTGGCCGGTCAGCCCACTGAAGCTTTCTTT. This encodes CASSLAGQPTEAFF. The full variable domain, its missing parts supplied by reference TRBV5-1 and TRBJ1-1, is KAGVTQTPRYLIKTRGQQVTLSCSPISGHRSVSWYQQTPGQGLQFLFEYFSETQRNKGNFPGRFSGRQFSNSRSEMNVSTLELGDSALYLCASSLAGQPTEAFFGQGTRLTVV.

The V call is TRBV19, the J call TRBJ1-4, with D possibly being TRBD1 (5 bases). Germline V gene data show CDR1 as LNHDA and CDR2 as SQIVND (reference sequence). The CDR3 extends over 15 amino acids. V gave up 5 bases and J gave up 2 bases, with 12 bases separating them. The CDR3 reads CASSGALTTNEKLFF. In DNA form, the CDR3 reads TGTGCCAGTAGTGGGGCATTGACGACTAATGAAAAACTGTTTTTT.

The chain recombines TRBV9 with TRBJ2-4, with TRBD2 identical over 12 bases. CDR1 and CDR2 from the germline V gene are SGDLS and YYNGEE. CDR3 size: 20 residues. With V trimmed by 4 bases and J by 1 base, 15 bases remained unmatched. CDR3 DNA sequence: TGTGCCAGCAGCCCGGAGGGAGGACTAGCGGGGCAGAGGGCCAAAAACATTCAGTACTTC. Its translation: CASSPEGGLAGQRAKNIQYF.

This sequence joins TRBV7-3 and TRBJ1-1; D remains ambiguous. The CDR3 totals 13 residues. From germline, CDR1 is SGHTA and CDR2 FQGTGA. V shed 6 bases and J shed 4 bases, with 12 bases lying between them. The CDR3 DNA sequence: TGTGCCAGCAGTCAAGCCACGGTCACTGAAGCTTTCTTT. Its protein product is CASSQATVTEAFF.

The V call is TRBV5-1, the J call TRBJ2-1, with unresolved D. The CDR3 has 14 residues. Germline V gives CDR1 SGHRS, CDR2 YFSETQ. V was cut by 0 bases and J by 9 bases, with 13 bases left in between. CDR3 sequence reads: CASSLEDWVIEQFF. The CDR3 nucleotides are TGCGCCAGCAGCTTGGAGGATTGGGTGATTGAGCAGTTCTTC.

This clone occurred once. Because the CDR3's place on the DNA is in doubt, the DNA is left out and the CDR3 is given as listed by TCRdb. The chain joins TRBV7-6 to TRBJ1-1; the table gives TRBD1 as D, unverified against the DNA. Counting both end residues, the CDR3 totals 15 amino acids. Germline V gene sequence: CDR1 SGHVS, CDR2 FNYEAQ. This CDR3 is CASSLVGTGASLDFF.

The chain is built from TRBV2 and TRBJ2-3, with 13 bases identical to TRBD2. The CDR3 extends over 16 amino acids. Germline-derived CDR1 and CDR2 are SNHLY and FYNNEI. V lost 6 bases, J lost 5 bases, and 8 bases stayed unmatched. CDR3 DNA sequence: TGTGCCAGCAGCGCTACTAGCGGGGGGGCCTTAGATACGCAGTATTTT. Encoded protein: CASSATSGGALDTQYF.

V and J are TRBV7-2 and TRBJ2-7; 10 bases are shared with TRBD2. The CDR3 contains 18 residues. The germline CDR1 and CDR2 sequences are SGHTA and FQGNSA. The J segment lost 2 bases and the V segment lost 5 bases, leaving 15 bases of the junction unmatched. CDR3 coding DNA: TGTGCCAGCAGCCCCAGTGCTAGCGGGGGCGGTTGGGCCTACGAGCAGTACTTC. It yields the protein CASSPSASGGGWAYEQYF. The whole variable domain, remainder taken from reference TRBV7-2 and TRBJ2-7, is GAGVSQSPSNKVTEKGKDVELRCDPISGHTALYWYRQSLGQGLEFLIYFQGNSAPDKSGLPSDRFSAERTGGSVSTLTIQRTQQEDSAVYLCASSPSASGGGWAYEQYFGPGTRLTVT.

The chain combines TRBV7-9 with TRBJ2-2; no clear D. V lost 0 bases to trimming and J lost 1 base, with 12 bases between them. Germline V gives CDR1 SEHNR, CDR2 FQNEAQ (reference sequence). The CDR3 runs to 17 residues. CDR3 nucleotide sequence: TGTGCCAGCAGCTTAGCTTGGCAGGATCGGAACACCGGGGAGCTGTTTTTT. Translating gives CASSLAWQDRNTGELFF.

V and J are TRBV5-4 and TRBJ2-5; 10 bases match TRBD2. The CDR3 totals 11 residues. CDR1 and CDR2 from the germline V gene are SGHNT and YYREEE (reference sequence). V gave up 2 bases and J gave up 12 bases; unmatched junction bases: 1. CDR3 sequence reads: CASSLGLAEYF. In nucleotides, the CDR3 is TGTGCCAGCAGCTTAGGACTAGCGGAGTACTTC.

J is TRBJ2-3 and V is TRBV27; D remains unclear. Trimming removed 5 bases at V and 4 bases at J, with 13 bases between. Per germline, CDR1 MNHEY and CDR2 SMNVEV (reference sequence). This CDR3 has 14 residues. CDR3 coding DNA: TGTGCCAGCAGTACAATCTCTTCGGCAGATACGCAGTATTTT. Translating gives CASSTISSADTQYF.

The chain uses TRBV27 and TRBJ1-6; 7 nucleotides align to TRBD1. The CDR3 loop spans 14 amino acids. Germline CDR1 and CDR2: MNHEY and SMNVEV (reference sequence). V was pared by 6 bases and J by 5 bases, with 4 bases of the junction left unmatched. CDR3 DNA: TGTGCCAGCAGAAAAGACAGGGATAATTCACCCCTCCACTTT. Protein product: CASRKDRDNSPLHF.